One and the same sample provided the 10 T cell receptor beta chains below, sequenced in a study of blood T cell repertoires in COVID-19 (dated by TCRdb to 2020 to 2021). Library preparation used the immunoSEQ multiplex PCR assay. The source is immuneACCESS, and TCRdb retained only in-frame sequences with V and J called. Part of the clones is not carried over; for the studies checked, unresolved V genes explain less than half of this, and the remainder is unexplained. This sample holds 410,000 or so clones; 75% to 90% were observed only once. The top ten hold more than 1.4% of the sample. The source material was peripheral blood. These receptors were collected from a woman in her twenties or thirties with active or convalescent COVID-19.

The rearrangement links TRBV7-2 to TRBJ2-5; TRBD2 is a possible D gene (6 bases). Germline V lookup: CDR1 SGHTA, CDR2 FQGNSA. This CDR3 has 14 residues. Trimming left V 5 bases short and J 1 base short, with 11 bases between. The CDR3 DNA reads as TGTGCCAGCAGCACCCCCGGGGGCCAAGAGACCCAGTACTTC. This sequence encodes CASSTPGGQETQYF.

The chain employs TRBV3-1 (or the pseudogene TRBV3-2) and TRBJ2-1; D unresolved. CDR1 and CDR2 (germline): LGHDT, YNNKEL (reference sequence). Trimming shortened V by 2 bases and J by 8 bases, and 7 bases separated the two germline ends. This CDR3 region has 12 residues. The CDR3 DNA follows: TGTGCCAGCAGCCAAACATTGGATGAGCAGTTCTTC. Protein product: CASSQTLDEQFF.

This chain joins TRBV7-9 and TRBJ1-2, with D perhaps matching TRBD1 (5 bases). The V end lost 1 base, the J end lost 0 bases, and 12 bases lay between the germline ends. The CDR3 contains 16 residues. Germline CDR1 reads SEHNR; CDR2 reads FQNEAQ (reference sequence). The chain's CDR3 is CASSLVSPGTNYGYTF. In DNA, the CDR3 is TGTGCCAGCAGCTTAGTCAGTCCAGGGACTAACTATGGCTACACCTTC.

The V and J genes are TRBV19 and TRBJ1-5, with D tentatively TRBD1 (5 bases). The CDR3 spans 15 residues. With 4 bases removed from V and 0 bases from J, the gap between germline ends came to 10 bases. The germline V gene has CDR1 LNHDA and CDR2 SQIVND (reference sequence). In nucleotides, the CDR3 is TGTGCCAGTAGTACGACAGTTAATAGCAATCAGCCCCAGCATTTT. Amino acids: CASSTTVNSNQPQHF.

The chain uses TRBV2 and TRBJ2-3; D is possibly TRBD1 (5 bases). Trimming left V 6 bases short and J 5 bases short, with 21 bases between. There are 16 residues in the CDR3. From germline, CDR1 is SNHLY and CDR2 FYNNEI. This CDR3 is CASRKGQVSRGDTQYF. For the CDR3, the DNA is TGTGCCAGCAGGAAGGGCCAGGTCTCAAGGGGAGATACGCAGTATTTT.

The chain links TRBV6-2 or TRBV6-3 to TRBJ1-2; tentative D call: TRBD1 (6 bases). Germline-derived CDR1 and CDR2 are MNHEY and SVGEGT. Trimming removed 2 bases at V and 2 bases at J, with 18 bases between. This CDR3 contains 17 residues. The CDR3 DNA sequence: TGTGCCAGCAGTTACCCAGGGGAGAGACCCCTCAACTATGGCTACACCTTC. Its protein is CASSYPGERPLNYGYTF.

This chain uses TRBV25-1 with TRBJ2-7; TRBD1 matches at 11 bases. Per the germline V gene, CDR1 is MGHDK and CDR2 is SYGVNS. This CDR3 comprises 15 residues. V gave up 6 bases and J gave up 3 bases; unmatched junction bases: 7. The CDR3 DNA reads TGTGCCAGCAGACGAGACGGGACAGGGGGCTACGAGCAGTACTTC. Translated, it gives CASRRDGTGGYEQYF.

Here the CDR3 reads CASSPPGQGAVNEQFF. The CDR3 DNA sequence: TGTGCCAGCTCACCACCGGGGCAGGGGGCGGTCAATGAGCAGTTCTTC. V usage is TRBV18 and J usage is TRBJ2-1; 8 bases are a match to TRBD1. J lost 6 bases, V lost 0 bases, and 7 bases had no gene match. This CDR3 spans 16 amino acids. Germline-derived CDR1 and CDR2 are KGHSH and LQKENI.

This chain links TRBV25-1 with TRBJ2-5, with TRBD2 matching 8 bases. The CDR3 loop spans 16 amino acids. Losses at the gene ends were 1 base for V and 4 bases for J; bases not matched to a gene: 8. Germline values: CDR1 MGHDK, CDR2 SYGVNS. CDR3 DNA sequence: TGTGCCAGCAGTGAATTCGGGGGGGGGCCAAGAGAGACCCAGTACTTC. Translation: CASSEFGGGPRETQYF.

This clone came up a few times. Here the CDR3 reads CASSLTANYGYTF. The DNA of the CDR3 is TGTGCCAGCAGTTTAACGGCTAACTATGGCTACACCTTC. The rearrangement links TRBV27 to TRBJ1-2; D gene ambiguous. The CDR3 covers 13 residues. Germline CDR1 is MNHEY and CDR2 is SMNVEV (reference sequence). V was clipped by 2 bases and J by 0 bases, with 4 bases between them.